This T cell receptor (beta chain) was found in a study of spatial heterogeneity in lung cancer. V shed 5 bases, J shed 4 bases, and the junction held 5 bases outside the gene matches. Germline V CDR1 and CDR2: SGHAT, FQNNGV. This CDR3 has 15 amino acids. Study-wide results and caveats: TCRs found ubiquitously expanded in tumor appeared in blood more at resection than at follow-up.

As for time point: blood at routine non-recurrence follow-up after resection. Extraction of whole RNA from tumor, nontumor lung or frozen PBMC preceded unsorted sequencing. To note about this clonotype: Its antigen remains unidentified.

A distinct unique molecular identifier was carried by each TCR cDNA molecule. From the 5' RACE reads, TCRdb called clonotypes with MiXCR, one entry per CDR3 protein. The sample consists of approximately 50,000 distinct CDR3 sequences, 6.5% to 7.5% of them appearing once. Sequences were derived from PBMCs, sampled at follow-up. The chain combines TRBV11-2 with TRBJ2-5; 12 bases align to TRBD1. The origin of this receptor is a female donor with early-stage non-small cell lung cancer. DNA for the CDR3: TGTGCCAGCAGCCTTGGGGACAGGGGGCGAGAGACCCAGTACTTC. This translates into CASSLGDRGRETQYF.